This T cell receptor (beta chain) was obtained from a study of shared clonotypes between healthy human individuals. A word on this clone: The antigen is not known.

Sequencing used immunoSEQ multiplex PCR; TCRdb keeps in-frame clones, though not all of them. The sample includes approximately 1.5 million clones, around 98.5% of them seen just once. From germline, CDR1 is SGHRS and CDR2 YFSETQ. Trimming shortened V by 0 bases and J by 6 bases, and 13 bases separated the two germline ends. This CDR3 has 14 residues. Findings and limits, study-wide: The study sampled only blood, and tissue repertoires likely differ. Few donors limited the genetic and exposure-history diversity represented.

The V and J genes are TRBV5-1 and TRBJ2-7; possibly TRBD2 for D (5 bases). The TCR comes from a man aged 25-45 years in good health. Sequenced sample: naive CD4+ T cells sorted from blood. Subset meaning: CD45RA+ positively selected. The CDR3 region is CASSLEGRGFEQYF. DNA for the CDR3: TGCGCCAGCAGCTTGGAGGGCCGAGGGTTCGAGCAGTACTTC. Variable domain in full (rest from reference TRBV5-1 and TRBJ2-7): KAGVTQTPRYLIKTRGQQVTLSCSPISGHRSVSWYQQTPGQGLQFLFEYFSETQRNKGNFPGRFSGRQFSNSRSEMNVSTLELGDSALYLCASSLEGRGFEQYFGPGTRLTVT.